This T cell receptor beta chain was captured in a study of post-analysis software for immune sequencing data. The V gene lost 2 bases and the J gene lost 5 bases, with 4 bases spanning the gap. The germline V gene encodes CDR1 SGHTA and CDR2 FQGTGA. This CDR3 has 13 amino acids. Study-level findings and limits: Compared with controls, patients had more of about 5 TRBV segments, including TRBV5-6, TRBV5-1 and TRBV20-1.

Concerning this clonotype: Its matching antigen is unknown.

Sequencing libraries made from TCR beta cDNA carried unique molecular identifiers. MiXCR, run by TCRdb on the PCR reads, gives a single entry per CDR3 protein. Found here are roughly 160,000 distinct CDR3 sequences, 35% to 40% of them singletons; the top ten hold roughly 28%. The origin of this receptor is a girl aged 10-17 years with multiple sclerosis. The starting material was blood, obtained after autologous hematopoietic stem cell transplantation. The V and J genes are TRBV7-3 and TRBJ2-6; D is unclear. CDR3 bases: TGTGCCAGCAGCTTAGGCAGGGCCAACGTCCTGACTTTC. Its translation is CASSLGRANVLTF.